The sample holds a few counts of the clone carrying this TCR beta chain. Its antigen is unknown. V shed 3 bases, J shed 5 bases, and the junction held 11 bases outside the gene matches. The CDR3 totals 16 residues. Germline lookup yields CDR1 ENHRY and CDR2 SYGVKD. A second PCR of 7 to 11 cycles used a sample-barcoded 5' primer and a J-beta primer mix. Using its own MiXCR run on the 5' RACE reads, TCRdb lists one record per CDR3 protein. The sample consists of about 700,000 distinct CDR3 sequences, 32% of them appearing once. This sample was included in a study of blood T cells in healthy people across ages. Caucasian, healthy and from Russia, the donors were aged between roughly 6 and 95. No fewer than 6 million PBMCs went into each sample. Regarding the study as a whole: TCR beta diversity was tightly associated with the proportion of naive T cells.

Material: blood. This chain links TRBV10-3 with TRBJ2-5; TRBD1 matches 8 bases. The receptor comes from a woman older than 75 in good health. In nucleotides, the CDR3 is TGTGCCATCAGTGACGGCCGGACAGGGCGGCGGGAGACCCAGTACTTC. It translates to CAISDGRTGRRETQYF.